A selection of T cell receptor beta chains follows, all from one sample in a study of T cells in pancreatic ductal adenocarcinoma. Data came from immunoSEQ multiplex PCR; TCRdb stores just in-frame clones and leaves some out. The sample yields approximately 97,000 clones, 90% to 95% seen once. Input material: PBMCs. The receptors come from a human donor with pancreatic ductal adenocarcinoma. CDR3s include the opening cysteine and the closing phenylalanine or tryptophan. The size of a clone is reported for some rows only, either as once, few or many, or as a class for expanded clones.

V gene: TRBV2
clone size: NA
CDR3 protein: CAAGSGTENEKLFF

V gene: TRBV29-1
clone size: NA
CDR3 protein: CSVRTSGTDTQYF

V gene: TRBV18
clone size: NA
CDR3 protein: CASSPSSGDTQYF

V gene: TRBV6-1
clone size: NA
CDR3 protein: CASSEFSGDQYEQYF

V gene: TRBV7-9
clone size: NA
CDR3 protein: CASSSTGGATYEQYF

V gene: TRBV6-4
clone size: NA
CDR3 protein: CASSPGTSGRAWSDTQYF

V gene: TRBV5-1
clone size: NA
CDR3 protein: CASTFDGRQGNIQYF

V gene: TRBV5-4
clone size: NA
CDR3 protein: CASKPTSGSSADTQYF

V gene: TRBV5-1
clone size: NA
CDR3 protein: CASSLLSGRDTQYF

V gene: TRBV19
clone size: NA
CDR3 protein: CASSPSNQPQHF

V gene: TRBV5-4
clone size: once
CDR3 protein: CASSSRNTGELFF

V gene: TRBV5-1
clone size: NA
CDR3 protein: CASSSGQTDTQYF

V gene: TRBV9
clone size: NA
CDR3 protein: CASSVGVTSGSRSEQFF

V gene: TRBV27
clone size: once
CDR3 protein: CASSSFSYEQYF

V gene: TRBV29-1
clone size: NA
CDR3 protein: CSVESSGTRNEQFF

V gene: TRBV28
clone size: NA
CDR3 protein: CASSSGTGNTIYF

V gene: TRBV28
clone size: NA
CDR3 protein: CATLRLAGGNTQYF

V gene: TRBV10-3
clone size: NA
CDR3 protein: CAISAGTGVREKLFF

V gene: TRBV6-5
clone size: NA
CDR3 protein: CASSYSGVAGRDEQYF

V gene: TRBV7-6
clone size: NA
CDR3 protein: CASSLTGQGSFDTQYF

V gene: TRBV11-2
clone size: NA
CDR3 protein: CASSLGGLLEIAFF

V gene: TRBV18
clone size: NA
CDR3 protein: CASSPEWGLGDTQYF

V gene: TRBV5-1
clone size: NA
CDR3 protein: CASSLVVRTGSTSGRASEQFF

V gene: TRBV11-2
clone size: NA
CDR3 protein: CASSSGTGPYEQYF

V gene: TRBV5-5
clone size: few
CDR3 protein: CASGQAYGYTF

V gene: TRBV4-1
clone size: NA
CDR3 protein: CASSHSPSVGASYEQYF

V gene: TRBV6-1
clone size: NA
CDR3 protein: CASSEGTGRLSQHF

V gene: TRBV19
clone size: NA
CDR3 protein: CATSYNEQFF

V gene: TRBV4-1
clone size: once
CDR3 protein: CASSQGVQGSGANVLTF

V gene: TRBV30
clone size: NA
CDR3 protein: CAWSVHGTGELFF

V gene: TRBV28
clone size: NA
CDR3 protein: CASSSRGTLAKNIQYF